Listed below are T cell receptor beta chains from one sample, sequenced in a study of shared clonotypes between healthy human individuals. The data were produced by immunoSEQ multiplex PCR, yet TCRdb's version contains in-frame clones alone and is incomplete. The sample includes fewer than 400,000 clones, under 80% of them seen just once. The sequenced material came from memory CD4+ T cells sorted from blood. The source is a man younger than 45 in good health. Each CDR3 is given with its conserved first and last residue. The D gene is left open where the match is weak. Only part of the rows carry a size: once, few, many, or a class if the clone is expanded.

D gene: TRBD2
V gene: TRBV5-4
clone size: few
J gene: TRBJ2-2
CDR3 DNA: TGTGCCAGCAGCGGGGTGGGGACTAGCGGGACCGGGGAGCTGTTTTTT
CDR3 protein: CASSGVGTSGTGELFF

D gene: -
V gene: TRBV27
clone size: -
J gene: TRBJ2-1
CDR3 DNA: TGTCATATGCCGATCTGGAGCGATGAGCAGTTCTTC
CDR3 protein: CHMPIWSDEQFF

D gene: -
V gene: TRBV11-2
clone size: -
J gene: TRBJ2-7
CDR3 DNA: TGTGCCAGCAGCTTAGAACGGACTGGGACATCCTCCACCTACGAGCAGTACTTC
CDR3 protein: CASSLERTGTSSTYEQYF

D gene: -
V gene: TRBV7-3
clone size: -
J gene: TRBJ1-2
CDR3 DNA: TGTGCCAGCAGCGGGTCGGGAGGGGCGTATGGCTACACCTTC
CDR3 protein: CASSGSGGAYGYTF

D gene: TRBD2
V gene: TRBV30
clone size: once
J gene: TRBJ2-7
CDR3 DNA: TGTGCCTCCACCGCGGGGGTCGAGCAGTACTTC
CDR3 protein: CASTAGVEQYF

D gene: TRBD2
V gene: TRBV27
clone size: -
J gene: TRBJ2-1
CDR3 DNA: TGTGCCAGCAGTCGCAGCGGGAGGGCCTTAAACAATGAGCAGTTCTTC
CDR3 protein: CASSRSGRALNNEQFF

D gene: -
V gene: TRBV2
clone size: -
J gene: TRBJ2-4
CDR3 DNA: TGTGCCAGCAGTGAACGTATAGGGTTAGCCAAAAACATTCAGTACTTC
CDR3 protein: CASSERIGLAKNIQYF

D gene: -
V gene: TRBV6-6
clone size: -
J gene: TRBJ2-3
CDR3 DNA: TGTGCCAGCCGGGAACGCGGGGTGAGCACAGATACGCAGTATTTT
CDR3 protein: CASRERGVSTDTQYF

D gene: -
V gene: TRBV12-2
clone size: many
J gene: TRBJ2-1
CDR3 DNA: TGTGCAAGTCGCTTAGGTGGGCACCCTCCGCGCAATGAGCAGTTCTTC
CDR3 protein: CASRLGGHPPRNEQFF

D gene: TRBD2
V gene: TRBV7-9
clone size: -
J gene: TRBJ2-1
CDR3 DNA: TGTGCCAGCAGCTTAGAGGGACTAGCAGCGTTCTTC
CDR3 protein: CASSLEGLAAFF

D gene: TRBD2
V gene: TRBV4-1
clone size: -
J gene: TRBJ2-2
CDR3 DNA: TGCGCCAGCAGCCGCAGGACTAGCAAAGACGGGGAGCTGTTTTTT
CDR3 protein: CASSRRTSKDGELFF

D gene: -
V gene: TRBV2
clone size: -
J gene: TRBJ2-3
CDR3 DNA: TGTGCCAGCAGCGAAACTAGGCCCAGCACAGATACGCAGTATTTT
CDR3 protein: CASSETRPSTDTQYF

D gene: -
V gene: TRBV7-9
clone size: large
J gene: TRBJ2-7
CDR3 DNA: TGTGCCAGCAGCCCCAACACCTACGAGCAGTACTTC
CDR3 protein: CASSPNTYEQYF

D gene: TRBD1
V gene: TRBV27
clone size: -
J gene: TRBJ2-3
CDR3 DNA: TGTGCCAGCAGTCCAATTCTAGGGGGCCGCACAAATACGCAGTATTTT
CDR3 protein: CASSPILGGRTNTQYF

D gene: -
V gene: TRBV6-6
clone size: -
J gene: TRBJ2-3
CDR3 DNA: TGTGCCAGCAGACGTAGGGGCGCAGATACGCAGTATTTT
CDR3 protein: CASRRRGADTQYF

D gene: TRBD1
V gene: TRBV25-1
clone size: few
J gene: TRBJ1-1
CDR3 DNA: TGTGCCAGCAGTGCTCCTTCCGTAGGGGGCGGGGGAGCTTTCTTT
CDR3 protein: CASSAPSVGGGGAFF